A single sample gave rise to the 25 T cell receptor beta chains below, sequenced in a study of beta chain features in type 1 diabetes. Every isolated RNA sample was fully reverse transcribed, so sequencing captured expressed TCRB transcripts. The assay was immunoSEQ multiplex PCR, and TCRdb's table has in-frame clones only and misses some. The table has 620,000 or so clones, 15% to 19% seen once; the top ten hold approximately 0.087%. The specimen was naive CD4+ T cells from blood. The receptors come from a man between 18 and 35 years old in good health.

In its sample, this clone was seen a few times. The chain combines TRBV19 with TRBJ2-7; D perhaps matches TRBD1 (6 bases). CDR1 is LNHDA and CDR2 is SQIVND in the germline V gene (reference sequence). The V end lost 5 bases, the J end lost 2 bases, and 16 bases lay between the germline ends. The CDR3 runs 15 residues. The DNA of the CDR3 is TGTGCCAGTAGTGTTCACAGGGTCGGGACCTACGAGCAGTACTTC. Translated: CASSVHRVGTYEQYF.

This clone was detected many times. The J gene is TRBJ2-3, the V gene TRBV2; D possibly corresponds to TRBD1 (5 bases). Per the germline V gene, CDR1 is SNHLY and CDR2 is FYNNEI. The CDR3 loop spans 12 amino acids. V dropped 5 bases and J dropped 6 bases, with 9 bases sitting between them. The CDR3 DNA reads as TGTGCCAGCAGTCCCAGGGCCGATACGCAGTATTTT. It yields the protein CASSPRADTQYF.

This clone was counted only a few times. V and J are TRBV7-9 and TRBJ1-1; D gene unclear. Germline V lookup: CDR1 SEHNR, CDR2 FQNEAQ (reference sequence). V lost 3 bases to trimming and J lost 1 base, with 15 bases between them. The CDR3 is 16 residues long. This CDR3 reads CASSFKMDGSNTEAFF. The CDR3 nucleotides are TGTGCCAGCAGCTTTAAGATGGACGGGTCGAACACTGAAGCTTTCTTT.

This clone was seen more than once but under ten times. The J gene is TRBJ1-5, the V gene TRBV30, with 7 nucleotides matching TRBD1. Trimming at V came to 2 bases and at J to 4 bases, leaving 2 bases not matched to a gene. The CDR3 contains 13 residues. Germline CDR1 is GTSNPN and CDR2 is SVGIG (reference sequence). The CDR3 DNA follows: TGTGCCTGGAGTATGACAGGGAATCAGCCCCAGCATTTT. This translates into CAWSMTGNQPQHF.

V and J are TRBV28 and TRBJ1-5, with 8 positions matching TRBD1. The CDR3 runs to 15 residues. V trimming: 8 bases; J trimming: 8 bases; junction bases outside the gene matches: 14. Looked up from germline, CDR1 is MDHEN and CDR2 is SYDVKM. The CDR3 loop is CASVYRDRLLEPQHF. The CDR3 DNA sequence: TGTGCCAGCGTATACCGGGACAGGCTCTTGGAGCCCCAGCATTTT.

The table lists this clone with a few counts. The chain joins TRBV30 to TRBJ1-2, with D uncertain. CDR3 size: 12 residues. Germline-derived CDR1 and CDR2 are GTSNPN and SVGIG (reference sequence). V was pared by 0 bases and J by 8 bases, with 10 bases between. The CDR3 coding sequence is TGTGCCTGGAGTGTACGGGGAGGCGGCTACACCTTC. Translating it yields CAWSVRGGGYTF.

In its sample, this clone was seen a few times. This chain connects TRBV18 to TRBJ2-7; 7 bases are a match to TRBD2. Germline V lookup: CDR1 KGHSH, CDR2 LQKENI. This CDR3 comprises 16 residues. With 3 bases clipped from V and 3 bases from J, the junction kept 11 bases outside the gene matches. The CDR3 DNA reads as TGTGCCAGCTCACCGAAAGCTGTGACTAGCAACTACGAGCAGTACTTC. Amino acids: CASSPKAVTSNYEQYF. Drawing the rest from reference TRBV18 and TRBJ2-7, the complete variable domain is NAGVMQNPRHLVRRRGQEARLRCSPMKGHSHVYWYRQLPEEGLKFMVYLQKENIIDESGMPKERFSAEFPKEGPSILRIQQVVRGDSAAYFCASSPKAVTSNYEQYFGPGTRLTVT.

This clone was seen a handful of times. V and J are TRBV19 and TRBJ1-1; TRBD1 might be the D (5 bases). Germline CDR1 is LNHDA and CDR2 is SQIVND (reference sequence). V lost 1 base and J lost 1, with 10 bases in between. The CDR3 consists of 15 residues. CDR3 protein: CASSIARQPNTEAFF. CDR3 nucleotide sequence: TGTGCCAGTAGTATAGCACGACAGCCGAACACTGAAGCTTTCTTT.

The chain links TRBV5-1 to TRBJ2-7, with D possibly matching TRBD2 (6 bases). Trimming took 6 bases from V and 2 from J, leaving 15 bases between them. Germline V gene lookup returns CDR1 SGHRS and CDR2 YFSETQ. This CDR3 contains 14 residues. Written as DNA, the CDR3 is TGCGCCAGCACCCGACGGACGGGAGCCTACGAGCAGTACTTC. Amino acid sequence: CASTRRTGAYEQYF.

This clone was picked up a small number of times. The rearrangement joins TRBV23-1 to TRBJ2-7; D may be TRBD1 (6 bases). TRBV23-1 is designated an ORF whose function remains uncertain. Trimming took 7 bases from V and 4 from J, leaving 20 bases between them. This CDR3 contains 15 residues. DNA of the CDR3: TGCGCCAGCACCACCGGGACACCCATAAAGTACGAGCAGTACTTC. Its protein product is CASTTGTPIKYEQYF.

The chain uses TRBV2 and TRBJ2-4; 9 bases agree with TRBD2. The CDR3 loop spans 13 amino acids. From germline, CDR1 is SNHLY and CDR2 FYNNEI. V lost 4 bases and J lost 14; bases outside the gene matches: 9. The chain's CDR3 is CASSGSRLAGEYF. In DNA, the CDR3 is TGTGCCAGCAGTGGGTCGAGATTAGCGGGAGAGTACTTC.

The chain has TRBV7-2 and TRBJ1-5; D is possibly TRBD1 (5 bases). Trimming stripped 5 bases from V and 4 bases from J, with 12 bases between. This CDR3 has 14 residues. Per germline, CDR1 SGHTA and CDR2 FQGNSA. As DNA, the CDR3 is TGTGCCAGCAGCCCCCGACAGAGAAATCAGCCCCAGCATTTT. It codes for CASSPRQRNQPQHF. The variable domain in full, completed from reference TRBV7-2 and TRBJ1-5, reads GAGVSQSPSNKVTEKGKDVELRCDPISGHTALYWYRQSLGQGLEFLIYFQGNSAPDKSGLPSDRFSAERTGGSVSTLTIQRTQQEDSAVYLCASSPRQRNQPQHFGDGTRLSIL.

The rearrangement links TRBV18 to TRBJ2-5; D not certain. The CDR3 consists of 13 residues. Trimming pared 0 bases from V and 4 bases from J, leaving 6 bases between. The germline V gene has CDR1 KGHSH and CDR2 LQKENI. In DNA, the CDR3 is TGTGCCAGCTCACCACCTCTGTTAGAGACCCAGTACTTC. Amino acids: CASSPPLLETQYF.

In its sample, this clone was seen a few times. The chain employs TRBV11-2 and TRBJ2-7, with no clear D. Germline CDR1 reads SGHAT; CDR2 reads FQNNGV. The germline V and J ends were trimmed by 5 bases and 3 bases, with 5 bases remaining between them. This CDR3 contains 11 residues. CDR3 sequence: CASSLDYEQYF. For the CDR3, the DNA is TGTGCCAGCAGCCTCGACTACGAGCAGTACTTC.

To note about this clone: In the same sample, other DNA sequences code for this CDR3. The chain is built from TRBV2 and TRBJ1-2; no firm D call. Germline V gene lookup returns CDR1 SNHLY and CDR2 FYNNEI. The CDR3 has 11 residues. V gave up 5 bases and J gave up 0 bases, with 1 base separating them. The CDR3 sequence is CASSPNYGYTF. CDR3 DNA: TGTGCCAGCAGTCCTAACTATGGCTACACCTTC.

V gene TRBV7-3 combines with J gene TRBJ1-2; D is undetermined. Germline CDR1 is SGHTA and CDR2 is FQGTGA. The CDR3 covers 16 residues. V was pared by 3 bases and J by 1 base, with 15 bases between. For the CDR3, the DNA is TGTGCCAGCAGCTTGACTCTGGCCACCAGTAACTATGGCTACACCTTC. Its protein is CASSLTLATSNYGYTF.

This clone was counted only a few times. The chain combines TRBV11-2 with TRBJ1-1; 7 bases match TRBD1. V gave up 6 bases and J gave up 9 bases; unmatched junction bases: 4. Germline values: CDR1 SGHAT, CDR2 FQNNGV. This CDR3 is 11 amino acids long. CDR3 DNA sequence: TGTGCCAGCAGTTCGGGACAGAAAGCTTTCTTT. This gives the protein CASSSGQKAFF.

This clone was counted between two and nine times. The J gene is TRBJ2-5, the V gene TRBV5-1; 8 bases fit TRBD1. The V gene's germline CDR1 is SGHRS and CDR2 YFSETQ. CDR3 length equals 14 residues. V dropped 6 bases and J dropped 1; count of bases not matched to a gene: 5. The CDR3, as DNA: TGCGCCAGCAACCGACAGGGGAGCCAAGAGACCCAGTACTTC. Translating it yields CASNRQGSQETQYF.

This clone was detected a few times. V is TRBV10-3 and J is TRBJ2-3; possibly TRBD2 for D (6 bases). Germline CDR1 is ENHRY and CDR2 is SYGVKD. The CDR3 is made up of 12 amino acids. V lost 6 bases and J lost 4, with 8 bases in between. The CDR3 nucleotides read TGTGCCATCAGATCGGGGGCAGATACGCAGTATTTT. Residues: CAIRSGADTQYF.

J is TRBJ1-2 and V is TRBV28; D is uncertain. V lost 2 bases to trimming and J lost 2 bases, with 12 bases between them. The germline CDR1 and CDR2 sequences are MDHEN and SYDVKM. The CDR3 has 15 amino acids. CDR3 bases: TGTGCCAGCAGTTTACCAGAGACCCTGAACTATGGCTACACCTTC. It translates to CASSLPETLNYGYTF.

A few counts support this clone. The chain is built from TRBV5-1 and TRBJ2-5; possible D gene TRBD2, 5 bases. The CDR3 has 14 residues. V was clipped by 0 bases and J by 5 bases, with 11 bases between them. The germline V gene encodes CDR1 SGHRS and CDR2 YFSETQ. In DNA form, the CDR3 reads TGCGCCAGCAGCTTGGGCTACGGCGGGGAGACCCAGTACTTC. This encodes CASSLGYGGETQYF.

The chain joins TRBV19 to TRBJ2-5; 8 nucleotides agree with TRBD1. The J call may be mistaken, given a closer DNA end match to TRBJ2-7. The CDR3 consists of 14 residues. Germline V gene lookup returns CDR1 LNHDA and CDR2 SQIVND (reference sequence). CDR3 protein: CASSKDRGPYEQYF. The CDR3 region has the DNA TGTGCCAGTAGTAAAGACAGGGGACCCTACGAGCAGTACTTC.

Concerning this clone itself: This sample includes further DNA sequences coding for the same CDR3. This rearrangement joins TRBV9 to TRBJ2-2; D not resolved. CDR3 length: 14 amino acids. V was trimmed by 2 bases and J by 1 base, leaving 6 bases between them. The germline V gene encodes CDR1 SGDLS and CDR2 YYNGEE. The CDR3 nucleotides are TGTGCCAGCAGCGTGGCAGGGAACACCGGGGAGCTGTTTTTT. Protein product: CASSVAGNTGELFF. Together with reference TRBV9 and TRBJ2-2, the CDR3 gives the full variable domain: DSGVTQTPKHLITATGQRVTLRCSPRSGDLSVYWYQQSLDQGLQFLIQYYNGEERAKGNILERFSAQQFPDLHSELNLSSLELGDSALYFCASSVAGNTGELFFGEGSRLTVL.

This clone has just a few counts. This sequence joins TRBV28 and TRBJ2-4; D call uncertain. The CDR3 loop spans 13 amino acids. The V end was cut by 9 bases, the J end by 0 bases, with 9 bases between. Germline assignment: CDR1 MDHEN and CDR2 SYDVKM. The CDR3 DNA is TGTGCCAGTCTTGACTTAGCCAAAAACATTCAGTACTTC. The encoded protein is CASLDLAKNIQYF.

The chain employs TRBV28 and TRBJ2-1; TRBD1 matches at 8 bases. In germline, CDR1 is MDHEN, CDR2 SYDVKM. This CDR3 is 16 amino acids long. V was clipped by 3 bases and J by 3 bases; unmatched bases: 7. The CDR3 loop is CASSLIRDRSYNEQFF. In nucleotides, the CDR3 is TGTGCCAGCAGTTTGATCAGGGACAGGAGCTACAATGAGCAGTTCTTC.